The 11 T cell receptor beta chains below were found in one sample sequenced in a study of T cells after yellow fever vaccination. MiXCR, applied by TCRdb to the 5' RACE reads, yields one record per CDR3 protein. The table has just over 300,000 distinct CDR3 sequences, around 4% seen once. This sample comprised PBMCs, obtained on the day of the yellow fever booster vaccination. All receptors derive from a man between 18 and 29 years old who received the YFV17D yellow fever vaccine.

This clonotype was recorded many times. V and J are TRBV6-2 or TRBV6-3 and TRBJ2-4; 8 nucleotides match TRBD1. J lost 1 base, V lost 7 bases, and 6 bases had no gene match. This CDR3 is built from 15 residues. CDR1 and CDR2 from the germline V gene are MNHEY and SVGEGT. The CDR3 DNA follows: TGTGCCAGCACCTCGACAGGGGTGGCCAAAAACATTCAGTACTTC. Translated, it gives CASTSTGVAKNIQYF.

Comment on this clonotype: Given a much more abundant clone one base away, this may be a read error. The chain combines TRBV5-1 with TRBJ2-7; a possible D gene is TRBD1 (6 bases). Deletions cut 0 bases from V and 6 bases from J, with 19 bases between. CDR3 length: 16 amino acids. Germline CDR1 is SGHRS and CDR2 is YFSETQ. The CDR3 DNA is TGCGCCAGCAGCTTGGGTTACTCGGTCAGGGGTCGCGAGCAGTACTTC. This gives the protein CASSLGYSVRGREQYF.

This clonotype was picked up many times. The chain combines TRBV24-1 with TRBJ2-2; D is perhaps TRBD1 or TRBD2 (7 bases each). Trimming stripped 4 bases from V and 4 bases from J, with 15 bases between. CDR1 is KGHDR and CDR2 is SFDVKD in the germline V gene. There are 16 residues in the CDR3. This chain's CDR3 is CATSDPGGATTGELFF. DNA for the CDR3: TGTGCCACCAGTGACCCAGGGGGGGCCACCACCGGGGAGCTGTTTTTT.

This clonotype was seen a single time. Possible read error: a much larger clone is one base away. This sequence joins TRBV7-2 and TRBJ2-1; 8 nucleotides agree with TRBD1. Looked up from germline, CDR1 is SGHTA and CDR2 is FQGNSA. V gave up 2 bases and J gave up 5 bases; unmatched junction bases: 8. The CDR3 loop spans 16 amino acids. CDR3 sequence reads: CASSLSVRGLNNEQFF. In nucleotides, the CDR3 is TGTGCCAGCAGCTTATCAGTCAGGGGGCTGAACAATGAGCAGTTCTTC.

The chain combines TRBV11-2 with TRBJ2-1, with TRBD1 identical over 7 bases. V shed 6 bases and J 7 bases; nucleotides not matched to a gene: 15. CDR1 and CDR2 from the germline V gene are SGHAT and FQNNGV. There are 16 residues in the CDR3. The CDR3 is CASSSLQGEYPNEQFF. The CDR3 bases are TGTGCCAGCAGTTCCCTTCAGGGGGAGTACCCAAATGAGCAGTTCTTC. The variable domain in full, completed from reference TRBV11-2 and TRBJ2-1, reads EAGVAQSPRYKIIEKRQSVAFWCNPISGHATLYWYQQILGQGPKLLIQFQNNGVVDDSQLPKDRFSAERLKGVDSTLKIQPAKLEDSAVYLCASSSLQGEYPNEQFFGPGTRLTVL.

The CDR3: CASSITGAGNTGELFF. The CDR3, as DNA: TGTGCCAGCAGCATTACAGGGGCCGGGAACACCGGGGAGCTGTTTTTT. The chain recombines TRBV7-2 with TRBJ2-2; 7 bases map to TRBD1. The J segment lost 1 base and the V segment lost 5 bases, leaving 7 bases of the junction unmatched. The CDR3 totals 16 residues. The germline V gene encodes CDR1 SGHTA and CDR2 FQGNSA.

This clonotype was seen ten or more times. The CDR3 coding sequence is TGCGCCAGCAGCCTGGTGACTGTCGGGGGCCGCTACACCTTC. It codes for CASSLVTVGGRYTF. The chain is built from TRBV4-3 and TRBJ1-2; D possibly corresponds to TRBD1 (6 bases). V lost 4 bases and J lost 9, with 18 bases in between. The CDR3 spans 14 residues. Germline CDR1 is LGHNA and CDR2 is YSLEER.

Remarks on this clonotype: The limits of the CDR3 on the DNA are not certain, so only TCRdb's listed CDR3 is given. This chain uses TRBV4-2 with TRBJ2-1; TRBD1, the table's D call, was not compared with the DNA. Inclusive of both ends, the CDR3 amounts to 24 amino acids. CDR1 is LGHNA, CDR2 YNFKEQ, per germline. CDR3 residues: CAMGPGLLYLCASSPPGQHNEQFF.

This clonotype was seen many times. J is TRBJ1-6 and V is TRBV7-9, with D possibly being TRBD1 (5 bases). The germline gives CDR1 SEHNR, CDR2 FQNEAQ (reference sequence). Trimming left V 2 bases short and J 4 bases short, with 15 bases between. The length of the CDR3 is 17 residues. This chain's CDR3 is CASSLMQGGPYNSPLHF. For the CDR3, the DNA is TGTGCCAGCAGCTTAATGCAGGGAGGCCCTTATAATTCACCCCTCCACTTT.

This sequence joins TRBV24-1 and TRBJ2-6, with unresolved D. The CDR3 consists of 15 residues. The V gene lost 6 bases and the J gene lost 0 bases, with 8 bases spanning the gap. The germline gives CDR1 KGHDR, CDR2 SFDVKD. As DNA, the CDR3 is TGTGCCACCAGTAGCAGGAGCTCTGGGGCCAACGTCCTGACTTTC. Its translation: CATSSRSSGANVLTF.

This clonotype was seen ten or more times. The chain uses TRBV19 and TRBJ2-3, with D hard to call. Germline lookup yields CDR1 LNHDA and CDR2 SQIVND (reference sequence). This CDR3 is built from 15 residues. Between the trimmed V and J ends, which lost 3 bases and 0 bases, there was a span of 10 bases. CDR3 DNA sequence: TGTGCCAGTAGTATCCGTAGGAATAGCACAGATACGCAGTATTTT. Encoded protein: CASSIRRNSTDTQYF.